Only a few counts were recorded for the clone carrying this T cell receptor (beta chain). The antigen is unknown. This sample stems from a study of vaccination effects on CD4 cells after COVID-19. Whole-study context: Before any sequencing was done, the ViraFEST assay used viral peptide pools to expand antigen-specific CD4+ T cells. Each person got two doses of an mRNA SARS-CoV-2 vaccine, BNT162b2 or mRNA-1273. General study results and limits: Marked clonal contraction was seen late after vaccination (in both infection- and vaccine-induced clones). In healthy vaccinees, only 1 of 255 vaccine-induced clones cross-reacted with common cold coronaviruses.

Profiling relied on immunoSEQ multiplex PCR, and the TCRdb table lists in-frame clones only, not all of them. The profile shows roughly 40,000 clones, 65% to 70% of them singletons. The CDR3 loop spans 17 amino acids. The J segment lost 6 bases and the V segment lost 5 bases, leaving 15 bases of the junction unmatched. CDR1 and CDR2 (germline): LNHDA, SQIVND (reference sequence). Culture proceeded for more than nine days, and CD4+ T cells were then isolated. The J gene is TRBJ1-5, the V gene TRBV19, with 8 bases lining up with TRBD1. This sequence originates from a human donor who received a COVID-19 vaccine. The input for sequencing was CD4+ T cells from PBMCs cultured without peptide, taken before COVID-19 vaccination. CDR3 nucleotides: TGTGCCAGTAGTTGGGGGGTAGGGCAGGGGGCAATTCAGCCCCAGCATTTT. This gives the protein CASSWGVGQGAIQPQHF.